A selection of T cell receptor beta chains follows, all from one sample in a study of OX40 agonist ivuxolimab in advanced cancers. Clones were read by immunoSEQ multiplex PCR, and TCRdb kept only the in-frame ones, dropping some. Of about 18,000 clones in the sample, about 83% were seen once. This specimen was CD4+ or CD8+ T cells sorted from blood, taken in a trial of the OX40 agonist ivuxolimab. The receptors stem from an adult with an advanced solid tumor such as melanoma, head and neck, liver or kidney cancer. The conserved cysteine and the conserved F or W are not part of the CDR3 here. A D gene is named only where the DNA matches it firmly.

V	D	J	CDR3
TRBV27	-	TRBJ2-2	ASSFNTGELF
TRBV27	TRBD1	TRBJ1-2	ASGEDRGQLNGYT
TRBV7-2	-	TRBJ1-2	ASTTREGTGGYT
TRBV7-6	TRBD1	TRBJ1-2	ASSLGTGGMYGYT
TRBV2	-	TRBJ1-5	ASKGYSNQPQH
TRBV4-1	-	TRBJ2-7	ASSQGQGKGEQY
TRBV28	-	TRBJ1-4	ASSSLGSLNEKLF
TRBV5-1	-	TRBJ2-7	ASSPSSREEQY
TRBV6-1	-	TRBJ2-3	ASSDQDSTDTQY
TRBV18	TRBD1	TRBJ2-1	ASSPDRDSIWF
TRBV6-5	-	TRBJ2-6	ASSYAGTSGANVLT
TRBV7-2	TRBD2	TRBJ2-1	ASSMTSSGGYEQF
TRBV6-1	TRBD2	TRBJ2-7	ASSKTSGSYEQY
TRBV25-1	-	TRBJ1-2	ASSDTYYGYT
TRBV6-6	-	TRBJ2-1	ASSRAGLEQF
TRBV6-1	TRBD2	TRBJ2-4	ASSDALAGATKNIQY
TRBV20-1	-	TRBJ2-3	SATRADTQY
TRBV20-1	-	TRBJ1-2	SALLNYGYT
TRBV28	-	TRBJ2-5	ASSRERGPETQY
TRBV5-5	-	TRBJ2-5	ASSLAVQETQY
TRBV11-2	-	TRBJ1-1	ASKGVIATTNTEAF
TRBV11-3	-	TRBJ2-3	ASSSQADTQY
TRBV27	-	TRBJ2-2	ASSLSRGPNTGELF
TRBV29-1	-	TRBJ1-2	SVEAPRGVSSNYGYT